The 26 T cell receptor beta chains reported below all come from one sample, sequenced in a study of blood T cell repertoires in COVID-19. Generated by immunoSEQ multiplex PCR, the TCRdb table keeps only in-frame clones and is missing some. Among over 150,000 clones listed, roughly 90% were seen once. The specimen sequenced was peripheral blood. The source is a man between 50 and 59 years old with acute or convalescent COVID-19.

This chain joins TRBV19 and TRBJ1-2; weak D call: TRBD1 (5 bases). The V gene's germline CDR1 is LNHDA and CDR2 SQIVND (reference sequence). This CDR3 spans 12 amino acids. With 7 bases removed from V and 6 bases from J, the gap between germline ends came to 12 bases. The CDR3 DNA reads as TGTGCCAGTAAAATGGGGGGGGATGGCTACACCTTC. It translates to CASKMGGDGYTF. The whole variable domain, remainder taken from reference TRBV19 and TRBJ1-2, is DGGITQSPKYLFRKEGQNVTLSCEQNLNHDAMYWYRQDPGQGLRLIYYSQIVNDFQKGDIAEGYSVSREKKESFPLTVTSAQKNPTAFYLCASKMGGDGYTFGSGTRLTVV.

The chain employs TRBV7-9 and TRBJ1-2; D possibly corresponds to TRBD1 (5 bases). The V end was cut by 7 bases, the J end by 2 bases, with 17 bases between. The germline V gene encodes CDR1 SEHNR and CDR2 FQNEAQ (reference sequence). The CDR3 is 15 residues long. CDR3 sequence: CASTRGAFQNYGYTF. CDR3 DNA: TGTGCCAGCACCCGCGGGGCATTCCAAAACTATGGCTACACCTTC.

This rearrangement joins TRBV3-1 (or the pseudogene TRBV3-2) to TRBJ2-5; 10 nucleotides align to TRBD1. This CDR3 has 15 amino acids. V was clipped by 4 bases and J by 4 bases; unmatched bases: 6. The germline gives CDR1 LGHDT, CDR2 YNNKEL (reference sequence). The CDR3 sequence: CASSRGTGVLETQYF. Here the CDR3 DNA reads TGTGCCAGCAGCCGAGGGACAGGGGTATTAGAGACCCAGTACTTC.

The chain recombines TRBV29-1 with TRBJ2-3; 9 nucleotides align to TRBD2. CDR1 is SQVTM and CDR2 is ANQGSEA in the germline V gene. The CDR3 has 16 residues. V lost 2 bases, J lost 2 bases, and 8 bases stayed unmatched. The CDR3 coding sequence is TGCAGCGTTGAACCGCGGGGGGGGGACATCACAGATACGCAGTATTTT. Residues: CSVEPRGGDITDTQYF.

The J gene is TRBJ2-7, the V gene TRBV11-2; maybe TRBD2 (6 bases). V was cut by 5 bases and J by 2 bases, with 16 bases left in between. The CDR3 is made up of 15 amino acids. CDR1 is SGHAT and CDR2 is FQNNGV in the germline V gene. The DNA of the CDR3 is TGTGCCAGCAGCCCCGGGGAGCGGGTAGCCTACGAGCAGTACTTC. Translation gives CASSPGERVAYEQYF.

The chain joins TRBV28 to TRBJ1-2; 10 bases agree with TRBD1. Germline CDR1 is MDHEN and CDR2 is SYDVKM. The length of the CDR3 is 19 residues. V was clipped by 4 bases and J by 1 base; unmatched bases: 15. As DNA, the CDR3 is TGTGCCAGCAGTTGGGTAGTGGGGACAGGGGACCTTCTTAACTATGGCTACACCTTC. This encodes CASSWVVGTGDLLNYGYTF.

For the CDR3, the DNA is TGTGCCAGCAGCCAATTGGTAGCGGGACTTAGTGAGCAGTTCTTC. Its protein product is CASSQLVAGLSEQFF. This chain joins TRBV4-2 and TRBJ2-1; TRBD2 aligns across 8 bases. The trim removed 2 bases at V and 9 bases at J, leaving 9 bases unmatched. Looked up from germline, CDR1 is LGHNA and CDR2 is YNFKEQ. This CDR3 spans 15 amino acids.

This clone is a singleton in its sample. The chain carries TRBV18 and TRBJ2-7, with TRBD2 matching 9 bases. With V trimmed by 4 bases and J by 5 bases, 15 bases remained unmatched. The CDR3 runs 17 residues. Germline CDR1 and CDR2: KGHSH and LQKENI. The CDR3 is CASSLSTGAGGPHEQYV. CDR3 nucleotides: TGTGCCAGCTCACTGTCCACAGGTGCGGGGGGGCCCCACGAGCAGTACGTC.

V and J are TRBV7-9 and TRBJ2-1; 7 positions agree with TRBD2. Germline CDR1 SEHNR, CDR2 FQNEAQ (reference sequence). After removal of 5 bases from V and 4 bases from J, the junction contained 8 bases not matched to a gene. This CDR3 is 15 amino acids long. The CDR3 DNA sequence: TGTGCCAGCAGCCCCCTGGCTAGCGGATACAATGAGCAGTTCTTC. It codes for CASSPLASGYNEQFF.

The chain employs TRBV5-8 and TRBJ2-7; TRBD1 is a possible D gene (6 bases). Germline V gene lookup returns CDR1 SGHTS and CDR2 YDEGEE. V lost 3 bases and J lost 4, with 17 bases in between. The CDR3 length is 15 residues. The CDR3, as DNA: TGTGCCAGCAGCTGTTATAGGACAGTTGAGTACGAGCAGTACTTC. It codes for CASSCYRTVEYEQYF.

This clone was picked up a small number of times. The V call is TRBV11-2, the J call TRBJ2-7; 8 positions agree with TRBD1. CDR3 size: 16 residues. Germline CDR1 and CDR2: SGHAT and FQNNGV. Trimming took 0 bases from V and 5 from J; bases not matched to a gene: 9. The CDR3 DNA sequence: TGTGCCAGCAGCTTAGATTGGGTCGGGACAGGCCACGAGCAGTACTTC. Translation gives CASSLDWVGTGHEQYF.

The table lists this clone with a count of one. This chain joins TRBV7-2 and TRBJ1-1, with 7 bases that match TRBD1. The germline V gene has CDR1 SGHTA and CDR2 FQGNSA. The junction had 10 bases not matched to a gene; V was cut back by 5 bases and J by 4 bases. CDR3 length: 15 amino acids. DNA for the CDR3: TGTGCCAGCAGCACAAGACAGGGTGGTTTCACTGAAGCTTTCTTT. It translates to CASSTRQGGFTEAFF.

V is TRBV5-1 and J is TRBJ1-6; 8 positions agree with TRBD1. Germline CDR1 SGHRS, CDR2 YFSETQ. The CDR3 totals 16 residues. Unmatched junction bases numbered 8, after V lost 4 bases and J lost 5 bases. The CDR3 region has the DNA TGCGCCAGCAGCGTGAGGACAGGGCCAAATAATTCACCCCTCCACTTT. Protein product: CASSVRTGPNNSPLHF.

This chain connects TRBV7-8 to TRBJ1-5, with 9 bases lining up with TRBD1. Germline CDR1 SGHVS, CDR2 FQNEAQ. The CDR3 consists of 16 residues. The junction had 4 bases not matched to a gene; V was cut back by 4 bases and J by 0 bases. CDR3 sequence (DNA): TGTGCCAGCAGCTCGGGACAGGGTCCTAGCAATCAGCCCCAGCATTTT. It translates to CASSSGQGPSNQPQHF. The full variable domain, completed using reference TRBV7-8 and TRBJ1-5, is GAGVSQSPRYKVAKRGQDVALRCDPISGHVSLFWYQQALGQGPEFLTYFQNEAQLDKSGLPSDRFFAERPEGSVSTLKIQRTQQEDSAVYLCASSSGQGPSNQPQHFGDGTRLSIL.

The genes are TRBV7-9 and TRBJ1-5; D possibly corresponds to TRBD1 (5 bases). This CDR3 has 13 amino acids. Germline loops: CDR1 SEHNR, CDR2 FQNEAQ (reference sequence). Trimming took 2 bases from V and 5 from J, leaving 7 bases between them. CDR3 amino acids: CASSLSGYQPQHF. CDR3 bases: TGTGCCAGCAGCTTATCAGGGTATCAGCCCCAGCATTTT. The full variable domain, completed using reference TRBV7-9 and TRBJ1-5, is DTGVSQNPRHKITKRGQNVTFRCDPISEHNRLYWYRQTLGQGPEFLTYFQNEAQLEKSRLLSDRFSAERPKGSFSTLEIQRTEQGDSAMYLCASSLSGYQPQHFGDGTRLSIL.

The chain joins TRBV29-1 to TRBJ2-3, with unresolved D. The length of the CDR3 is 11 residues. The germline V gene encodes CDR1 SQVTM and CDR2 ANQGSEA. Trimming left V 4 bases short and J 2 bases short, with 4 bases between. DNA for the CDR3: TGCAGCGTTGCAGTCACAGATACGCAGTATTTT. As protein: CSVAVTDTQYF.

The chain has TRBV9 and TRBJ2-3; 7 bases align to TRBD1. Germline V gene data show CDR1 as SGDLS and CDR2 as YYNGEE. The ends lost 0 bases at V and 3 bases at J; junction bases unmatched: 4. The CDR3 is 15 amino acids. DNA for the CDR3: TGTGCCAGCAGCGTAGATAGGGGGCAGACAGATACGCAGTATTTT. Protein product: CASSVDRGQTDTQYF. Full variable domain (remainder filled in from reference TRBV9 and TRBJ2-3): DSGVTQTPKHLITATGQRVTLRCSPRSGDLSVYWYQQSLDQGLQFLIQYYNGEERAKGNILERFSAQQFPDLHSELNLSSLELGDSALYFCASSVDRGQTDTQYFGPGTRLTVL.

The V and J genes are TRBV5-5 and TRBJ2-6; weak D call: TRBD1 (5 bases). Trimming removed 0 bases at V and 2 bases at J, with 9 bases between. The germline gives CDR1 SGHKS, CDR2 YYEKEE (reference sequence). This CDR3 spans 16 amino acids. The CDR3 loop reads CASSLAGFAGANVLTF. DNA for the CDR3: TGTGCCAGCAGCTTGGCAGGGTTTGCTGGGGCCAACGTCCTGACTTTC.

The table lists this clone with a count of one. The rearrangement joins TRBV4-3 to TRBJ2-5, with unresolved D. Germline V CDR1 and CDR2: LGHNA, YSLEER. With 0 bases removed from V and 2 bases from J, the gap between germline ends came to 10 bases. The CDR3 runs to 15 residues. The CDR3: CASSQDLVGQETQYF. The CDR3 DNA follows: TGCGCCAGCAGCCAAGATCTAGTAGGACAAGAGACCCAGTACTTC.

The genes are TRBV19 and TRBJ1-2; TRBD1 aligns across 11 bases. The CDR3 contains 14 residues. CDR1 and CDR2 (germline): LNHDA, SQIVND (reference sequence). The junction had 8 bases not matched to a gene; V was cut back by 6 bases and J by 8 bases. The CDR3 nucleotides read TGTGCCAGTAGGTATTCGGACAGGGGGCCCGGCTACACCTTC. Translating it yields CASRYSDRGPGYTF.

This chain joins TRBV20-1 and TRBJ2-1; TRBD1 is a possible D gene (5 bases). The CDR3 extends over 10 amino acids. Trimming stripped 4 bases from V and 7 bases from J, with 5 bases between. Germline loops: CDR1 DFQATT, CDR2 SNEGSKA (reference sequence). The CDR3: CSATGNEQFF. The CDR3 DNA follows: TGCAGTGCTACAGGGAATGAGCAGTTCTTC.

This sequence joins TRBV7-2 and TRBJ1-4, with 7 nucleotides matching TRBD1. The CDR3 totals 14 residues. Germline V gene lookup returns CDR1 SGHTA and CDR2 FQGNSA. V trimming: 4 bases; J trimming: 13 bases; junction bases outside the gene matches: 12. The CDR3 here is CASSSRQGQEGLFF. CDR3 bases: TGTGCCAGCAGCTCCCGACAGGGACAAGAGGGACTGTTTTTT.

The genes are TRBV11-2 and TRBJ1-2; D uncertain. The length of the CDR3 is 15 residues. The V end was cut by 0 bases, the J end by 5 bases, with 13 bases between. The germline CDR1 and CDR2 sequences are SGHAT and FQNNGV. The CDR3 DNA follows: TGTGCCAGCAGCTTAGATAGGCTAGGAGGATATGGCTACACCTTC. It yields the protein CASSLDRLGGYGYTF.

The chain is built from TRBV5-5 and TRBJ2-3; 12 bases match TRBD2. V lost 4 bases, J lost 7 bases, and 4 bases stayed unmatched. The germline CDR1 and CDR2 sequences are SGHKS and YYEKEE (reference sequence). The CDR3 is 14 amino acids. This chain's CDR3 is CASSATSGGNTQYF. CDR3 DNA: TGTGCCAGCAGCGCTACTAGCGGGGGGAATACGCAGTATTTT.

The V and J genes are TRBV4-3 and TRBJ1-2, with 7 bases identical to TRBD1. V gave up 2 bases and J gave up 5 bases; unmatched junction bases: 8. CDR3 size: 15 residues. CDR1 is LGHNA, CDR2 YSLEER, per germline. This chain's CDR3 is CASSQQASGGYGYTF. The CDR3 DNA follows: TGCGCCAGCAGCCAACAAGCATCAGGGGGTTATGGCTACACCTTC.

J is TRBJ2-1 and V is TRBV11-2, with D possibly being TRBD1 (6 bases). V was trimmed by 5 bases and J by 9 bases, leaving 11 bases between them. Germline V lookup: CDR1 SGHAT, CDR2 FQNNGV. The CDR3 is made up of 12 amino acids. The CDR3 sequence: CASSLTGTEQFF. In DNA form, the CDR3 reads TGTGCCAGCAGCCTCACAGGGACTGAGCAGTTCTTC. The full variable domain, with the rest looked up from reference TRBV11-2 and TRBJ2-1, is EAGVAQSPRYKIIEKRQSVAFWCNPISGHATLYWYQQILGQGPKLLIQFQNNGVVDDSQLPKDRFSAERLKGVDSTLKIQPAKLEDSAVYLCASSLTGTEQFFGPGTRLTVL.